The rows below give T cell receptor beta chains drawn from one sample of a study of T cell responses to AZD1222 COVID-19 vaccine. Clones were sequenced by immunoSEQ multiplex PCR, and TCRdb holds only the in-frame ones, with some missing. This sample has around 150,000 clones, with 94% found just once. The sample here was peripheral blood, taken on day 0 of AZD1222 vaccination. The source is an adult in good health. CDR3s leave out the opening cysteine and the closing phenylalanine or tryptophan.

j_call v_call cdr3_aa
TRBJ1-1 TRBV7-3 ASSSRLGGAGTEAF
TRBJ1-6 TRBV28 ASSFWGLMTGDGNSPLH
TRBJ1-1 TRBV19 ASRTGQGTEAF
TRBJ1-2 TRBV5-1 ASRSEGGYT
TRBJ2-3 TRBV5-4 ASSPLAFTDTQY
TRBJ1-4 TRBV3-1/TRBV3-2 ASSQGDRSNEKLF
TRBJ2-3 TRBV7-9 ASSFISSTDTQY
TRBJ1-2 TRBV6-5 ASSYFVGGGGYT
TRBJ2-4 TRBV7-2 ASSLMSGSAKNIQY
TRBJ1-2 TRBV29-1 SVEVGEGYT
TRBJ1-1 TRBV20-1 SASSPGRNTEAF
TRBJ2-3 TRBV19 ASSIFWLAGTSTDTQY
TRBJ1-2 TRBV2 ASSRNPPGQGFGYT
TRBJ1-1 TRBV30 AWSWWGGTEAF
TRBJ2-3 TRBV30 AWATSGDTQY
TRBJ2-1 TRBV30 AWNSGSSYNEQF
TRBJ2-1 TRBV20-1 SASDASGGAFRQF
TRBJ2-1 TRBV12-3/TRBV12-4 ASRGRGYNEQF
TRBJ2-4 TRBV10-2 ASNRGGLAGSAKNIQY
TRBJ1-5 TRBV3-1/TRBV3-2 ASSQGQGPGPQH
TRBJ1-5 TRBV30 AWSPSVGISPQH
TRBJ1-2 TRBV28 ASSQTASRYT